The present TCR beta chain was sequenced within a study of graft-versus-host responses after intestinal transplantation. Background on the study: Recipients received multivisceral, liver-intestinal, or isolated intestinal transplants. Induction using anti-thymocyte globulin, followed by tacrolimus and steroids for about 3 years, was given to all recipients.

As to this clone: Its antigen remains unknown.

The germline V gene has CDR1 SGHDT and CDR2 YYEEEE. With 0 bases removed from V and 3 bases from J, the gap between germline ends came to 22 bases. The length of the CDR3 is 18 residues. Study findings and constraints: GvH clones detected in recipient marrow included some appearing first in ileum or blood. Individuals who had graft-donor T cell macrochimerism had allografts that showed high graft-versus-host to host-versus-graft clonal ratios.

TCRdb keeps only in-frame clones here, not all; method: immunoSEQ multiplex PCR. The sample has roughly 80,000 clones; more than 75% are singletons. V gene TRBV5-6 combines with J gene TRBJ2-7, with D perhaps TRBD2 (6 bases). This clonotype originated in a human donor who was the organ donor for an intestinal transplant. The sequenced sample was unstimulated CD8+ T cells sorted from spleen or lymph node cells, obtained before transplant. The CDR3 reads CASSLGLLIGGRVYEQYF. As DNA, the CDR3 is TGTGCCAGCAGCTTGGGGCTACTGATTGGAGGGCGCGTCTACGAGCAGTACTTC.